These 9 T cell receptor beta chains originate from one sample sequenced in a study of cytomegalovirus exposure and HLA in healthy donors. The PCR was carried out with 60 Vbeta primers and 13 Jbeta primers. Libraries were prepared by immunoSEQ multiplex PCR; TCRdb keeps only in-frame clonotypes and omits some of them. Of roughly 130,000 clones in the sample, roughly 84% were seen once. The source material was PBMCs. Receptors were obtained from a woman in her late teens or twenties in good health and CMV-seropositive.

As regards this clone: Other DNA sequences in this specimen translate into the identical CDR3. The CDR3 region has the DNA TGTGCCAGCAGCTCACCGGGACAAGGAGCTTTCTTT. Encoded protein: CASSSPGQGAFF. This chain links TRBV5-5 with TRBJ1-1, with D perhaps TRBD1 (6 bases). CDR1 and CDR2 (germline): SGHKS, YYEKEE (reference sequence). This CDR3 has 12 residues. The germline V and J ends were trimmed by 3 bases and 10 bases, with 13 bases remaining between them.

This clone was observed a handful of times. The V and J genes are TRBV6-1 and TRBJ1-1, with D possibly matching TRBD1 (5 bases). V lost 8 bases and J 1 base, leaving 17 bases between the germline ends. The CDR3 extends over 15 amino acids. From germline, CDR1 is MNHNS and CDR2 SASEGT. The CDR3 sequence: CASRTSSMGNTEAFF. The CDR3 bases are TGTGCCAGCCGGACATCCTCGATGGGGAACACTGAAGCTTTCTTT.

The J gene is TRBJ2-3, the V gene TRBV7-9; D unresolved. This CDR3 contains 13 residues. CDR1 and CDR2 (germline): SEHNR, FQNEAQ (reference sequence). The V gene lost 5 bases and the J gene lost 1 base, with 7 bases spanning the gap. CDR3 bases: TGTGCCAGCAGCCCCGCGGGCACAGATACGCAGTATTTT. It specifies CASSPAGTDTQYF. Using reference TRBV7-9 and TRBJ2-3 for the parts outside the CDR3, the full variable domain is DTGVSQNPRHKITKRGQNVTFRCDPISEHNRLYWYRQTLGQGPEFLTYFQNEAQLEKSRLLSDRFSAERPKGSFSTLEIQRTEQGDSAMYLCASSPAGTDTQYFGPGTRLTVL.

The chain couples TRBV4-1 to TRBJ1-5, with a weak D call TRBD1 (5 bases). Germline V lookup: CDR1 MGHRA, CDR2 YSYEKL. Trimming stripped 0 bases from V and 7 bases from J, with 13 bases between. This CDR3 has 15 residues. This CDR3 reads CASSQDLSGRQPQHF. The CDR3 bases are TGCGCCAGCAGCCAAGATCTTTCAGGGCGACAGCCCCAGCATTTT.

The rearrangement uses TRBV7-9 and TRBJ2-7, with a possible D match to TRBD1 (5 bases). The V gene lost 1 base and the J gene lost 2 bases, with 9 bases spanning the gap. Germline V CDR1 and CDR2: SEHNR, FQNEAQ (reference sequence). The CDR3 covers 14 residues. CDR3 coding DNA: TGTGCCAGCAGCTTAGGGGGCAGGACCTACGAGCAGTACTTC. It encodes CASSLGGRTYEQYF.

The CDR3: CASTMGGYEQYF. The CDR3 nucleotides read TGTGCCAGCACCATGGGGGGCTACGAGCAGTACTTC. The chain employs TRBV28 and TRBJ2-7, with TRBD2 as a possible D gene (6 bases). The V end lost 7 bases, the J end lost 3 bases, and 10 bases lay between the germline ends. CDR1 and CDR2 from the germline V gene are MDHEN and SYDVKM. The CDR3 has 12 amino acids.

The gene calls are TRBV7-7 and TRBJ2-1; 10 positions match TRBD2. This CDR3 has 16 amino acids. The V gene end was trimmed by 4 bases and the J gene end by 7 bases; junction bases not matched to a gene: 10. From germline, CDR1 is SSHAT and CDR2 FNYEAQ (reference sequence). In DNA form, the CDR3 reads TGTGCCAGCAGCTATCGAGCGGGGGGGCCCCAAAATGAGCAGTTCTTC. It specifies CASSYRAGGPQNEQFF.

The V and J genes are TRBV9 and TRBJ2-7; 8 bases map to TRBD2. The germline V gene encodes CDR1 SGDLS and CDR2 YYNGEE. The length of the CDR3 is 14 residues. J gave up 4 bases and V 4 bases, and 7 bases lay outside the gene matches. This CDR3 is CASSPHGGAYEQYF. The CDR3 nucleotides read TGTGCCAGCAGCCCGCACGGGGGGGCTTACGAGCAGTACTTC.

The chain uses TRBV18 and TRBJ2-2; possibly TRBD1 for D (6 bases). The length of the CDR3 is 17 residues. V was clipped by 2 bases and J by 0 bases, with 13 bases between them. Germline lookup yields CDR1 KGHSH and CDR2 LQKENI. In DNA, the CDR3 is TGTGCCAGCTCACCAAGGAACGACAGGACGAACACCGGGGAGCTGTTTTTT. This gives the protein CASSPRNDRTNTGELFF.